Below are 2 T cell receptor beta chains sequenced from a single sample in a study of blood T cell repertoires in COVID-19. Using immunoSEQ multiplex PCR, the repertoire was profiled, and TCRdb retains in-frame clones only, with some absent. There are roughly 99,000 clones in the sample; roughly 90% occur only once, and nearly 5% lies in the top ten. Sample: peripheral blood. These receptors were obtained from a man in his forties with active or convalescent COVID-19.

The chain uses TRBV5-5 and TRBJ2-2, with TRBD2 matching 10 bases. J lost 3 bases, V lost 3 bases, and 5 bases had no gene match. CDR3 length equals 16 residues. CDR1 is SGHKS, CDR2 YYEKEE, per germline (reference sequence). The CDR3 DNA reads TGTGCCAGCAGCTCTACTAGCGGGACCTACACCGGGGAGCTGTTTTTT. Protein: CASSSTSGTYTGELFF.

The V call is TRBV11-3, the J call TRBJ2-2; TRBD2 might be the D (6 bases). Germline V lookup: CDR1 SGHNT, CDR2 YENEEA. V lost 0 bases and J lost 4, with 9 bases in between. This CDR3 is 15 amino acids long. Written as DNA, the CDR3 is TGTGCCAGCAGCTTAGATATCGGGGGCACCGGGGAGCTGTTTTTT. This encodes CASSLDIGGTGELFF.